A single sample is the source of the 26 T cell receptor beta chains below, sequenced in a study of T cell responses to AZD1222 COVID-19 vaccine. Using immunoSEQ multiplex PCR, the repertoire was profiled, and TCRdb retains in-frame clones only, with some absent. The sample has around 180,000 clones, 85% to 95% seen once. This specimen consisted of peripheral blood, obtained 28 days after the second AZD1222 dose. These receptors were taken from an adult who received the AZD1222 COVID-19 vaccine.

This clone occurred once. The chain recombines TRBV7-8 with TRBJ1-2; TRBD1 matches 8 bases. The CDR3 runs to 13 residues. Trimming took 5 bases from V and 4 from J; bases not matched to a gene: 3. Germline CDR1 and CDR2: SGHVS and FQNEAQ. CDR3 amino acids: CASSRTGTYGYTF. CDR3 DNA: TGTGCCAGCAGCAGGACAGGGACCTATGGCTACACCTTC.

The chain combines TRBV6-5 with TRBJ1-4, with a possible D match to TRBD1 (5 bases). V lost 0 bases and J lost 7, with 12 bases in between. This CDR3 comprises 15 residues. Germline values: CDR1 MNHEY, CDR2 SVGAGI. CDR3 loop: CASSYSGARGEKLFF. CDR3 in DNA: TGTGCCAGCAGTTACTCAGGGGCGAGAGGTGAAAAACTGTTTTTT.

The chain combines TRBV7-8 with TRBJ2-7; TRBD2 aligns across 12 bases. Per the germline V gene, CDR1 is SGHVS and CDR2 is FQNEAQ. With 4 bases clipped from V and 2 bases from J, the junction kept 6 bases outside the gene matches. This CDR3 is built from 16 residues. CDR3 bases: TGTGCCAGCAGCTCGACTAGCGGGAGTACTCCCTACGAGCAGTACTTC. Amino acid sequence: CASSSTSGSTPYEQYF.

V gene TRBV19 combines with J gene TRBJ1-1; possibly TRBD1 for D (5 bases). Germline V gene data show CDR1 as LNHDA and CDR2 as SQIVND (reference sequence). The CDR3 is made up of 14 amino acids. The V end was cut by 6 bases, the J end by 5 bases, with 16 bases between. The CDR3 here is CASRPPRGGTEAFF. DNA of the CDR3: TGTGCCAGTAGGCCCCCCCGCGGGGGTACTGAAGCTTTCTTT.

The rearrangement links TRBV5-1 to TRBJ1-1, with 8 bases identical to TRBD1. The ends lost 4 bases at V and 4 bases at J; junction bases unmatched: 9. The CDR3 runs 15 residues. In germline, CDR1 is SGHRS, CDR2 YFSETQ. This chain's CDR3 is CASSPGDRLFTEAFF. DNA for the CDR3: TGCGCCAGCAGCCCGGGGGACAGGTTGTTCACTGAAGCTTTCTTT.

The J gene is TRBJ1-1, the V gene TRBV24-1; TRBD1 matches 7 bases. The V and J ends lost 4 bases and 5 bases, in that order; junction bases with no gene match: 12. From germline, CDR1 is KGHDR and CDR2 SFDVKD. This CDR3 is built from 16 residues. The CDR3 spells CATSDDREGGRTEAFF. The CDR3 DNA sequence: TGTGCCACCAGTGACGACAGGGAAGGGGGTAGGACTGAAGCTTTCTTT.

The rearrangement links TRBV18 to TRBJ2-2, with TRBD1 matching 10 bases. The CDR3 sequence is 16 residues long. V was clipped by 6 bases and J by 4 bases; unmatched bases: 8. Germline CDR1 reads KGHSH; CDR2 reads LQKENI. As DNA, the CDR3 is TGTGCCAGCTCGGCCGACAGGGGGCGGTTCACCGGGGAGCTGTTTTTT. Its protein product is CASSADRGRFTGELFF.

This clone has a single count. The chain has TRBV7-9 and TRBJ1-2, with D possibly being TRBD1 (6 bases). The germline V gene has CDR1 SEHNR and CDR2 FQNEAQ (reference sequence). CDR3 length equals 12 residues. The germline V and J ends were trimmed by 2 bases and 8 bases, with 9 bases remaining between them. The CDR3 loop reads CASSLYREGYTF. The CDR3 DNA reads TGTGCCAGCAGCTTATACAGGGAGGGCTACACCTTC.

This chain uses TRBV28 with TRBJ1-5, with 8 bases that match TRBD1. This CDR3 is built from 14 residues. The V gene end was trimmed by 6 bases and the J gene end by 8 bases; junction bases not matched to a gene: 9. Germline V lookup: CDR1 MDHEN, CDR2 SYDVKM. This chain's CDR3 is CASSLGQAGKPQHF. CDR3 DNA: TGTGCCAGCAGCCTGGGACAGGCAGGGAAGCCCCAGCATTTT. The whole variable domain, filled in from reference TRBV28 and TRBJ1-5, reads DVKVTQSSRYLVKRTGEKVFLECVQDMDHENMFWYRQDPGLGLRLIYFSYDVKMKEKGDIPEGYSVSREKKERFSLILESASTNQTSMYLCASSLGQAGKPQHFGDGTRLSIL.

The chain links TRBV5-6 to TRBJ2-7; either TRBD1 or TRBD2 may fit D (7 bases each). Trimming cost V 4 bases and J 2 bases, with 13 bases left between them. In germline, CDR1 is SGHDT, CDR2 YYEEEE. The CDR3 totals 14 residues. The CDR3 DNA follows: TGTGCCAGCAGCCAGGGGGGGTCAACCTACGAGCAGTACTTC. Protein product: CASSQGGSTYEQYF.

The rearrangement links TRBV6-5 to TRBJ2-4; TRBD1 or TRBD2 may be the D gene (6 bases each). CDR1 is MNHEY and CDR2 is SVGAGI in the germline V gene. Trimming took off 0 bases at V and 3 bases at J, with 12 bases between the two ends. The CDR3 totals 16 residues. In DNA, the CDR3 is TGTGCCAGCAGTTACTCGGGGGGCACAGTCAAAAACATTCAGTACTTC. Protein product: CASSYSGGTVKNIQYF.

The chain has TRBV5-4 and TRBJ1-2; 8 bases are a match to TRBD1. Unmatched junction bases numbered 4, after V lost 2 bases and J lost 4 bases. Germline values: CDR1 SGHNT, CDR2 YYREEE (reference sequence). The CDR3 has 14 amino acids. CDR3 in amino acids: CASSFGQGIYGYTF. The CDR3 bases are TGTGCCAGCAGCTTCGGACAGGGAATCTATGGCTACACCTTC.

This chain connects TRBV7-6 to TRBJ1-5; D gene uncertain. The CDR3 sequence is 16 residues long. Per germline, CDR1 SGHVS and CDR2 FNYEAQ. Between the trimmed V and J ends, which lost 4 bases and 3 bases, there was a span of 16 bases. CDR3 amino acids: CASSWGSGRVNQPQHF. The DNA for the CDR3 is TGTGCCAGCAGCTGGGGTTCTGGCAGAGTCAATCAGCCCCAGCATTTT.

This rearrangement joins TRBV7-6 to TRBJ2-2; D is undetermined. Trimming stripped 1 base from V and 5 bases from J, with 11 bases between. The CDR3 loop spans 15 amino acids. Germline CDR1 reads SGHVS; CDR2 reads FNYEAQ. CDR3: CASSLVPVATGELFF. The CDR3 nucleotides are TGTGCCAGCAGCTTAGTCCCGGTTGCAACCGGGGAGCTGTTTTTT.

This chain's CDR3 is CASITGMANTEAFF. CDR3 DNA sequence: TGTGCCAGTATTACAGGGATGGCGAACACTGAAGCTTTCTTT. The gene calls are TRBV19 and TRBJ1-1; D possibly corresponds to TRBD1 (6 bases). Deletions cut 7 bases from V and 1 base from J, with 13 bases between. Per germline, CDR1 LNHDA and CDR2 SQIVND (reference sequence). This CDR3 is 14 amino acids long.

The chain joins TRBV30 to TRBJ2-3; tentative D call: TRBD1 (6 bases). Trimming shortened V by 3 bases and J by 0 bases, and 10 bases separated the two germline ends. Germline V gene data show CDR1 as GTSNPN and CDR2 as SVGIG (reference sequence). There are 14 residues in the CDR3. The DNA of the CDR3 is TGTGCCTGGAGAGGGGGTTTGAGCACAGATACGCAGTATTTT. This encodes CAWRGGLSTDTQYF.

V and J are TRBV2 and TRBJ1-6, with D hard to call. The V end lost 0 bases, the J end lost 0 bases, and 9 bases lay between the germline ends. CDR1 and CDR2 (germline): SNHLY, FYNNEI. This CDR3 region has 17 residues. The CDR3 reads CASSEAVSSSYNSPLHF. Written as DNA, the CDR3 is TGTGCCAGCAGTGAAGCCGTTTCCAGCTCCTATAATTCACCCCTCCACTTT.

The CDR3 sequence is CASSAREWAGELFF. As DNA, the CDR3 is TGTGCCAGCAGTGCCCGGGAGTGGGCCGGGGAGCTGTTTTTT. The chain joins TRBV2 to TRBJ2-2; tentative D call: TRBD2 (6 bases). Trimming removed 4 bases from V and 6 bases from J, with 12 bases in between. The germline V gene has CDR1 SNHLY and CDR2 FYNNEI. The CDR3 runs to 14 residues.

V usage is TRBV30 and J usage is TRBJ1-5, with 8 bases identical to TRBD1. V lost 2 bases, J lost 5 bases, and 5 bases stayed unmatched. Germline CDR1 GTSNPN, CDR2 SVGIG (reference sequence). The CDR3 length is 14 residues. CDR3 DNA sequence: TGTGCCTGGAGTCCGGCAGGGGGCGATCAGCCCCAGCATTTT. Its translation is CAWSPAGGDQPQHF.

The CDR3 DNA sequence: TGTGCCAGCCAAGCTACAGGGCCTAATGAAAAACTGTTTTTT. Protein sequence: CASQATGPNEKLFF. This sequence joins TRBV6-4 and TRBJ1-4; D is perhaps TRBD1 (6 bases). This CDR3 spans 14 amino acids. V shed 8 bases and J shed 3 bases, with 13 bases lying between them. The germline V gene encodes CDR1 MRHNA and CDR2 SNTAGT.

V gene TRBV10-3 combines with J gene TRBJ2-3; D ambiguous. Per the germline V gene, CDR1 is ENHRY and CDR2 is SYGVKD. V lost 4 bases to trimming and J lost 4 bases, with 12 bases between them. The CDR3 is made up of 14 amino acids. CDR3 region: CAISGSYSADTQYF. The CDR3 DNA follows: TGTGCCATCAGTGGGAGTTATTCCGCAGATACGCAGTATTTT.

This clone has only a few counts. This chain joins TRBV6-5 and TRBJ1-2; D not resolved. In germline, CDR1 is MNHEY, CDR2 SVGAGI. Trimming removed 6 bases at V and 2 bases at J, with 13 bases between. The CDR3 contains 14 residues. CDR3 DNA: TGTGCCAGCAGCCTAGGGATCCAAAACTATGGCTACACCTTC. Translating gives CASSLGIQNYGYTF.

CDR3 region: CANRLTYEQYF. In DNA form, the CDR3 reads TGTGCCAACAGGCTAACCTACGAGCAGTACTTC. The chain links TRBV2 to TRBJ2-7; D might be TRBD1 (5 bases). Deletions cut 10 bases from V and 2 bases from J, with 9 bases between. There are 11 residues in the CDR3. Germline lookup yields CDR1 SNHLY and CDR2 FYNNEI.

This chain links TRBV5-1 with TRBJ2-4, with 11 positions matching TRBD2. V was clipped by 5 bases and J by 6 bases; unmatched bases: 13. The length of the CDR3 is 17 residues. Germline lookup yields CDR1 SGHRS and CDR2 YFSETQ. CDR3 loop: CASRPGLAEGGSNIQYF. DNA for the CDR3: TGCGCCAGCAGACCGGGACTAGCGGAAGGAGGATCAAACATTCAGTACTTC.

V is TRBV19 and J is TRBJ2-1; TRBD1 or TRBD2 may be the D gene (5 bases each). The V gene lost 5 bases and the J gene lost 8 bases, with 16 bases spanning the gap. Germline CDR1 LNHDA, CDR2 SQIVND (reference sequence). The length of the CDR3 is 14 residues. The CDR3 reads CASSSGAYGYEQFF. CDR3 bases: TGTGCCAGTAGTTCCGGGGCCTACGGTTATGAGCAGTTCTTC.

The V gene is TRBV27, the J gene TRBJ2-3; D remains unclear. The CDR3 is 12 amino acids. V was clipped by 3 bases and J by 1 base, with 2 bases between them. The germline V gene encodes CDR1 MNHEY and CDR2 SMNVEV (reference sequence). The CDR3 is CASSFRTDTQYF. The CDR3 coding sequence is TGTGCCAGCAGTTTCCGCACAGATACGCAGTATTTT.